This paragraph reports one TCR beta chain. Its target antigen remains unknown. There are no base qualities to consult, and no much larger clone falls within one base. Taken from cysteine to phenylalanine, the CDR3 has 14 residues. Just the 42-base CDR3 DNA is kept, in frame starting at base 1. The germline V gene (reference sequence) gives CDR1 as LNHDA and CDR2 as SQIVND. V lost 2 bases and J lost 7 bases; the stretch between them is 11 bases long. This entry is derived from a study of blood T cell repertoires in COVID-19 (dated by TCRdb to 2020 to 2022). Notes on the research overall: Samples covering the acute and convalescent phases of COVID-19 were provided by collaborators in the United States, Italy and Spain. Samples came from the ongoing ImmuneRACE study (first 160 participants) plus 1,254 subjects from 6 global collaborators. The sample metadata nearly always contained a de-identified subject ID, COVID-19 status, age in years and sex. The dataset comprised deeply sampled blood TCRbeta repertoires from subjects exposed to, actively infected with, or recovered from COVID-19. The repertoires were released in a freely available public database meant as a resource for research on the immune response to SARS-CoV-2. Where available, HLA class I and class II types were obtained from metadata supplied by the sample provider rather than from assay-based typing. The material from the prospective study consisted of cDNA or gDNA derived from T cells, B-cell-depleted T cells, or PBMCs. The study at large found these results: The quantity of clinical and demographic metadata differed by source and by participant and was supplied without curation.

Collaborating institutions collected whole blood in K2EDTA tubes following their own protocols. For TCRbeta analysis, collaborators shipped samples in one of three forms: frozen whole blood, isolated PBMCs, or DNA extracted from either of those sample types. TCRbeta CDR3 regions were amplified from genomic DNA by means of the immunoSEQ Assay, a bias-controlled multiplex PCR. From the authors' description of their analysis: The number of nucleated cells in each sample was estimated by amplification of reference gene primers within the assay. To quantify the absolute abundance of each unique TCRbeta CDR3 rearrangement, sequence reads were collapsed and filtered. Productive Simpson clonality was computed per sample as the square root of Simpson's diversity index over productive rearrangements. In TCRdb, the immuneACCESS table is reduced to in-frame sequences with V and J assigned. These tables do not hold every clone; where another copy was compared, an unresolved V gene accounts for under half, and the others remain unexplained. Clonal size and the V and J genes are those of that table, whereas D and trimming came from the DNA. This sample lists just under 55,000 clones; under 85% were detected once. The ten largest clones capture around 2% of the sample.

The sequenced material came from peripheral blood. This clonotype was obtained from an older woman with acute or convalescent COVID-19. The chain is made from TRBV19 and TRBJ1-4; perhaps TRBD1 is the D gene, with 6 bases matching. The CDR3 region has the sequence CASSIRTVAEKLFF. The sequenced DNA is TGTGCCAGTAGTATACGGACAGTAGCTGAAAAACTGTTTTTT.